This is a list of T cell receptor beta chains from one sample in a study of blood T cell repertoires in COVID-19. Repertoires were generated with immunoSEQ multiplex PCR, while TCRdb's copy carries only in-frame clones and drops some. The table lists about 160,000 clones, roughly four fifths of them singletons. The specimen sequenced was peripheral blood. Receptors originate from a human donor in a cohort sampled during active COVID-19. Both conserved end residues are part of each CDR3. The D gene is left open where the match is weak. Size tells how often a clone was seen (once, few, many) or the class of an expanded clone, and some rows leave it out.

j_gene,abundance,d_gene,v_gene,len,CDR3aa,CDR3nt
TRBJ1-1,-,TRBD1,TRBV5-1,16,CASSPGGAPGSTEAFF,TGCGCCAGCAGCCCAGGGGGCGCCCCGGGTTCCACTGAAGCTTTCTTT
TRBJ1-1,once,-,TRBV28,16,CASSLITSPPNTEAFF,TGTGCCAGCAGTTTAATAACATCTCCCCCGAACACTGAAGCTTTCTTT
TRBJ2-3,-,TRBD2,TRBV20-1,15,CSASRTSGGSDTQYF,TGCAGTGCTAGTAGGACTAGCGGGGGATCAGATACGCAGTATTTT
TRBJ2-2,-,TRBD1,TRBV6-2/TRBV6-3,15,CASSRGQEFTGELFF,TGTGCCAGCAGTCGAGGACAGGAATTCACCGGGGAGCTGTTTTTT
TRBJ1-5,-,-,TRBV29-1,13,CSVQLSSNQPQHF,TGCAGCGTGCAACTATCTAGCAATCAGCCCCAGCATTTT
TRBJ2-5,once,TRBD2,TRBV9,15,CASSGGLARQETQYF,TGTGCCAGCAGCGGCGGACTAGCGAGGCAAGAGACCCAGTACTTC
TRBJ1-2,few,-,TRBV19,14,CATAGGRFNYGYTF,TGTGCCACCGCCGGGGGGCGGTTTAACTATGGCTACACCTTC
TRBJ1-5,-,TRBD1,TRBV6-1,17,CASSALGDRGRGQPQHF,TGTGCCAGCAGTGCCTTGGGAGACAGGGGAAGGGGTCAGCCCCAGCATTTT
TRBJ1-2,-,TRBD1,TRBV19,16,CASSKSPTGGFFGYTF,TGTGCCAGTAGTAAGAGCCCCACAGGGGGCTTCTTTGGCTACACCTTC
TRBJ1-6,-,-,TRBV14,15,CASSQDPIYNSPLHF,TGTGCCAGCAGCCAAGATCCCATCTATAATTCACCCCTCCACTTT
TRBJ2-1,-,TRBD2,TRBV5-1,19,CASSLGSIAGGQTYNEQFF,TGCGCCAGCAGCTTGGGGAGTATAGCGGGGGGGCAAACTTACAATGAGCAGTTCTTC
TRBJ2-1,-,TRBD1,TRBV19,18,CASRSDRGRPGGWNEQFF,TGTGCCAGTAGATCGGACAGGGGTAGACCAGGGGGGTGGAATGAGCAGTTCTTC
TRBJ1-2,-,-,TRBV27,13,CASRTTGLHGYTF,TGTGCCAGCAGAACAACAGGGTTACACGGCTACACCTTC
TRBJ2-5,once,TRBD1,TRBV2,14,CASSQGAPIVTQYF,TGTGCCAGCTCACAGGGGGCGCCGATAGTGACCCAGTACTTC
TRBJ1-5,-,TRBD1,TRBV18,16,CASSPFRGQGNQPQHF,TGTGCCAGCTCACCATTCAGGGGGCAGGGCAATCAGCCCCAGCATTTT
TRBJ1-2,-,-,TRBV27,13,CASSLRGNYGYTF,TGTGCCAGCAGTTTACGGGGTAACTATGGCTACACCTTC
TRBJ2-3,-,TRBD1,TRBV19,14,CASSGDRVGGTQYF,TGTGCCAGTTCAGGGGACAGGGTGGGTGGTACGCAGTATTTT
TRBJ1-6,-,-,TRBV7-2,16,CASSFPDISYNSPLHF,TGTGCCAGCAGCTTCCCGGACATCTCCTATAATTCACCCCTCCACTTT
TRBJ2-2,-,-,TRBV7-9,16,CASSPSGAGRTGELFF,TGTGCCAGCAGCCCGTCTGGGGCAGGGCGCACCGGGGAGCTGTTTTTT
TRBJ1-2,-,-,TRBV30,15,CAWSRLVPAGYGYTF,TGTGCCTGGAGTCGGTTAGTCCCAGCAGGCTATGGCTACACCTTC
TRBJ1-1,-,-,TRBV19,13,CASTLGVNTEAFF,TGTGCCAGTACCCTCGGGGTGAACACTGAAGCTTTCTTT
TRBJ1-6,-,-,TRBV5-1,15,CASSLGQGTGSPLHF,TGCGCCAGCAGCTTGGGGCAGGGGACGGGTTCACCCCTCCACTTT
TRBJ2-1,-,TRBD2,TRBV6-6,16,CASRRIRREGDNEQFF,TGTGCCAGCAGGCGTATAAGGCGGGAGGGCGACAATGAGCAGTTCTTC
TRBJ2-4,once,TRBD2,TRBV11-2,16,CASSLGSGRAGNIQYF,TGTGCCAGCAGCTTAGGTAGCGGGAGGGCCGGAAACATTCAGTACTTC
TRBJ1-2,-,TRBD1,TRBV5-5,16,CASSLGDRVVNYGYTF,TGTGCCAGCAGCTTGGGGGACAGGGTTGTGAACTATGGCTACACCTTC
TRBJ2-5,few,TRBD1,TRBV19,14,CASSQGAKKETQYF,TGTGCCAGTAGTCAGGGGGCGAAAAAAGAGACCCAGTACTTC
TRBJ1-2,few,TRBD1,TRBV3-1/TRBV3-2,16,CASSQAQDRGVSGYTF,TGTGCCAGCAGCCAAGCTCAGGACAGGGGTGTGTCTGGCTACACCTTC
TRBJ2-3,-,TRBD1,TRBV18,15,CASSSTGTGSDTQYF,TGTGCCAGCTCAAGTACCGGGACAGGATCAGATACGCAGTATTTT
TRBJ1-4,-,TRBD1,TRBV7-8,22,CASSRTVTLWGQGAKGGEKLFF,TGTGCCAGCAGCCGGACTGTAACATTGTGGGGACAGGGGGCGAAAGGCGGTGAAAAACTGTTTTTT
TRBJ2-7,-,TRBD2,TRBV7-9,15,CATTERDLRSYEQYF,TGTGCCACCACGGAGCGGGACCTTCGATCCTACGAGCAGTACTTC
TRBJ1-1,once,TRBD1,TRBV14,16,CASSQEGTGDITEAFF,TGTGCCAGCAGCCAAGAAGGAACAGGGGATATCACTGAAGCTTTCTTT
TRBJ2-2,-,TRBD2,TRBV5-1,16,CASSPVGRRNTGELFF,TGCGCCAGCAGCCCGGTCGGGAGGCGGAACACCGGGGAGCTGTTTTTT
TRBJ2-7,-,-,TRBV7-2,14,CASSDRTKSYEQYF,TGTGCCAGCAGCGACAGGACAAAATCCTACGAGCAGTACTTC
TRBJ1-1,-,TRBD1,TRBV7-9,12,CASSQGATEAFF,TGTGCCAGCAGCCAGGGGGCCACTGAAGCTTTCTTT
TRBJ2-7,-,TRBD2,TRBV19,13,CASRNPSGGEQYF,TGTGCCAGTAGGAACCCCTCGGGGGGCGAGCAGTACTTC
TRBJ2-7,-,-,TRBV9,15,CASSVGGLSSYEQYF,TGTGCCAGCAGCGTAGGAGGGTTGTCGTCCTACGAGCAGTACTTC
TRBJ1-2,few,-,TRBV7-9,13,CASRLAEDGGYTF,TGTGCCAGCAGACTGGCGGAGGACGGTGGCTACACCTTC
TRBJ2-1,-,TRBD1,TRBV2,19,CASSELEGGYSSSYNEQFF,TGTGCCAGCAGCGAGTTAGAAGGGGGCTATTCCTCCTCCTACAATGAGCAGTTCTTC
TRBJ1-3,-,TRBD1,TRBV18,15,CASSSGQGSGNTIYF,TGTGCCAGCTCATCCGGACAGGGCTCTGGAAACACCATATATTTT
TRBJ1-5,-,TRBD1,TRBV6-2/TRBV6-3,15,CASSFGAGGSQPQHF,TGTGCCAGCAGTTTCGGGGCAGGGGGTAGTCAGCCCCAGCATTTT